One and the same sample provided the 16 T cell receptor beta chains below, sequenced in a study of resident and recirculating memory T cells in vitiligo. Some clones are missing from TCRdb's copy, which holds only in-frame ones; the method was immunoSEQ multiplex PCR. This sample yields 65,000 to 80,000 clones, of which about 90% are seen a single time; more than 5% belongs to the top ten. The specimen sequenced was blood. The receptors shown here come from a male donor with vitiligo.

V usage is TRBV30 and J usage is TRBJ1-1; 10 nucleotides match TRBD1. The germline CDR1 and CDR2 sequences are GTSNPN and SVGIG (reference sequence). V shed 4 bases and J 5 bases; nucleotides not matched to a gene: 7. The CDR3 length is 14 residues. CDR3 residues: CAWTSGTGVTEAFF. CDR3 DNA sequence: TGTGCCTGGACGTCGGGGACAGGGGTAACTGAAGCTTTCTTT.

This clone has more than one count but fewer than ten. The V gene is TRBV9, the J gene TRBJ2-1, with TRBD2 matching over 10 bases. The CDR3 loop spans 14 amino acids. Per the germline V gene, CDR1 is SGDLS and CDR2 is YYNGEE. Trimming cost V 2 bases and J 5 bases; bases outside gene matches: 1. The CDR3 reads CASSVTSGNNEQFF. The CDR3 region has the DNA TGTGCCAGCAGCGTCACTAGCGGGAACAATGAGCAGTTCTTC.

The V gene is TRBV11-1, the J gene TRBJ2-7, with 12 positions matching TRBD2. This CDR3 spans 15 amino acids. J gave up 4 bases and V 6 bases, and 7 bases lay outside the gene matches. Germline V CDR1 and CDR2: SGHAT, FQDESV (reference sequence). As DNA, the CDR3 is TGTGCCAGCAGACCTCTAGCGGGAGGGCCGTACGAGCAGTACTTC. Translated, it gives CASRPLAGGPYEQYF.

The CDR3 DNA reads as TGTGCCAGCAGTGAAGGTCCAGCGGGAGGGTTCTACGAGCAGTACTTC. It encodes CASSEGPAGGFYEQYF. The V call is TRBV2, the J call TRBJ2-7, with TRBD2 matching over 10 bases. This CDR3 comprises 16 residues. Trimming at V came to 1 base and at J to 3 bases, leaving 6 bases not matched to a gene. Germline V gene lookup returns CDR1 SNHLY and CDR2 FYNNEI.

CDR3 nucleotides: TGTGCCAGCAGTCCCTACCGTTTAGGACAGACTAACACCGGGGAGCTGTTTTTT. Its protein is CASSPYRLGQTNTGELFF. The rearrangement joins TRBV28 to TRBJ2-2; D perhaps matches TRBD1 (6 bases). Trimming removed 5 bases from V and 2 bases from J, with 21 bases in between. This CDR3 has 18 amino acids. CDR1 MDHEN and CDR2 SYDVKM come from the germline V gene.

The V gene is TRBV5-1, the J gene TRBJ1-2, with 9 bases aligning to TRBD1. J lost 5 bases, V lost 5 bases, and 19 bases had no gene match. The CDR3 consists of 18 residues. The germline V gene has CDR1 SGHRS and CDR2 YFSETQ. CDR3 region: CASRDPTGGAGSIYGYTF. The CDR3 DNA follows: TGCGCCAGCAGGGATCCAACAGGGGGCGCTGGTTCTATATATGGCTACACCTTC.

The CDR3 DNA sequence: TGTGCCAGCAGCTCCGAAGCAGGGGCCTACGAGCAGTACTTC. This encodes CASSSEAGAYEQYF. The J gene is TRBJ2-7, the V gene TRBV7-6; weak D call: TRBD1 (6 bases). V was trimmed by 4 bases and J by 2 bases, leaving 12 bases between them. CDR1 is SGHVS, CDR2 FNYEAQ, per germline. CDR3 length: 14 residues.

The rearrangement joins TRBV18 to TRBJ2-3; D uncertain. The germline CDR1 and CDR2 sequences are KGHSH and LQKENI. V lost 1 base and J 2 bases, leaving 7 bases between the germline ends. The CDR3 spans 14 residues. CDR3 amino acids: CASSPRANTDTQYF. CDR3 bases: TGTGCCAGCTCACCACGGGCAAACACAGATACGCAGTATTTT.

V usage is TRBV5-6 and J usage is TRBJ2-7, with D possibly TRBD2 on 6 matching bases. The CDR3 contains 16 residues. V was cut by 4 bases and J by 7 bases, with 24 bases left in between. Germline V gene data show CDR1 as SGHDT and CDR2 as YYEEEE. As DNA, the CDR3 is TGTGCCAGCAGCCTTAGCTCCGGGACTCTATTGGGGGAGCAGTACTTC. As protein: CASSLSSGTLLGEQYF.

This rearrangement joins TRBV20-1 to TRBJ2-7, with D perhaps TRBD1 (6 bases). Germline lookup yields CDR1 DFQATT and CDR2 SNEGSKA (reference sequence). This CDR3 has 11 amino acids. V dropped 5 bases and J dropped 12 bases, with 17 bases sitting between them. CDR3 residues: CSAQGPGHSYF. Here the CDR3 DNA reads TGCAGTGCTCAAGGTCCGGGACACTCGTACTTC.

The chain carries TRBV5-4 and TRBJ1-2; 7 positions agree with TRBD1. This CDR3 region has 14 residues. J was trimmed by 4 bases and V by 7 bases; bases with no gene match: 10. Per the germline V gene, CDR1 is SGHNT and CDR2 is YYREEE (reference sequence). CDR3 region: CASGGVDRTYGYTF. In DNA form, the CDR3 reads TGTGCCAGCGGGGGCGTGGACAGGACCTATGGCTACACCTTC.

The chain has TRBV5-6 and TRBJ1-2, with D possibly TRBD1 on 5 matching bases. V was shortened by 4 bases and J by 4 bases, with 11 bases between the two germline ends. Looked up from germline, CDR1 is SGHDT and CDR2 is YYEEEE. The CDR3 is made up of 13 amino acids. The CDR3 here is CASSRTPFYGYTF. CDR3 nucleotides: TGTGCCAGCAGCAGGACACCTTTCTATGGCTACACCTTC.

The chain carries TRBV6-5 and TRBJ1-1; D possibly corresponds to TRBD1 (6 bases). Trimming removed 8 bases at V and 1 base at J, with 11 bases between. The CDR3 spans 13 residues. The germline CDR1 and CDR2 sequences are MNHEY and SVGAGI. The CDR3 DNA sequence: TGTGCCAGCGCCGACAGGACGAACACTGAAGCTTTCTTT. It specifies CASADRTNTEAFF.

This clone turned up a few times. This chain joins TRBV25-1 and TRBJ2-1; TRBD1 is a possible D gene (6 bases). Germline V lookup: CDR1 MGHDK, CDR2 SYGVNS. This CDR3 spans 17 amino acids. The V end lost 0 bases, the J end lost 0 bases, and 12 bases lay between the germline ends. Here the CDR3 DNA reads TGTGCCAGCAGTGAATATTCTCAGGGGAGCTCCTACAATGAGCAGTTCTTC. This codes for CASSEYSQGSSYNEQFF.

The chain carries TRBV6-1 and TRBJ2-3, with D tentatively TRBD1 (5 bases). Germline V lookup: CDR1 MNHNS, CDR2 SASEGT. The CDR3 covers 15 residues. V gave up 8 bases and J gave up 6 bases, with 21 bases separating them. CDR3 in amino acids: CASLSGGPKGDTQYF. As DNA, the CDR3 is TGTGCCAGCCTTTCGGGCGGACCCAAGGGGGATACGCAGTATTTT.

The sample holds a few counts of this clone. The chain joins TRBV6-5 to TRBJ2-3, with TRBD1 as a possible D gene (6 bases). Germline CDR1 MNHEY, CDR2 SVGAGI. There are 14 residues in the CDR3. Between the trimmed V and J ends, which lost 2 bases and 5 bases, there was a span of 11 bases. In DNA, the CDR3 is TGTGCCAGCAGTTACAGGGACACCAGAGATACGCAGTATTTT. It is translated as CASSYRDTRDTQYF.